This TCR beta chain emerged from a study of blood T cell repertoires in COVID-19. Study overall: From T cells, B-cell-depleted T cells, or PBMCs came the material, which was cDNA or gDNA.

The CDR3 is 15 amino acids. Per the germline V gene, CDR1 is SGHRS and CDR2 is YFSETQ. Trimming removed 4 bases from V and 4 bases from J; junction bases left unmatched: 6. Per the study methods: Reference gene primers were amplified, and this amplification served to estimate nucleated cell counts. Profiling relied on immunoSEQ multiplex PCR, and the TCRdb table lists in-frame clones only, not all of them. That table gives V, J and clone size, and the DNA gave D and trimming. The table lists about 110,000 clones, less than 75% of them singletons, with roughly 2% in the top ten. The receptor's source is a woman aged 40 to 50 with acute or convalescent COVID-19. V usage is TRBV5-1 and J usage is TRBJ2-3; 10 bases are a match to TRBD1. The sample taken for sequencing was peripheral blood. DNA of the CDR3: TGCGCCAGCAGCATCGGGACAGGGGTCCCAGATACGCAGTATTTT. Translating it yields CASSIGTGVPDTQYF.